The present TCR beta chain was sequenced within a study of shared clonotypes between healthy human individuals. Findings and limits, study-wide: About 5% was the fraction of naive CD4 clonotypes found shared across a handful of donors.

The data were produced by immunoSEQ multiplex PCR, yet TCRdb's version contains in-frame clones alone and is incomplete. The data hold 500,000 or so clones, with roughly 95% observed a single time. This CDR3 is 13 amino acids long. Germline V gives CDR1 MNHNS, CDR2 SASEGT. With 1 base removed from V and 5 bases from J, the gap between germline ends came to 8 bases. As to this clone: Antigen: not known. In the same sample, other DNA sequences code for this CDR3.

Adult donors, all healthy and HIV-negative, had no recent acute infections or vaccinations. Every contributor of samples was a Caucasian grown-up residing in Nashville, Tennessee. The chain carries TRBV6-1 and TRBJ2-5, with D perhaps given as TRBD1 or TRBD2 (5 bases each). The source is a woman younger than 45 in good health. Sample: naive CD4+ T cells sorted from blood. Noted subset: CD45RA+ positively selected. In DNA form, the CDR3 reads TGTGCCAGCAGTGAAGGGGGGAGCGAGACCCAGTACTTC. It encodes CASSEGGSETQYF.